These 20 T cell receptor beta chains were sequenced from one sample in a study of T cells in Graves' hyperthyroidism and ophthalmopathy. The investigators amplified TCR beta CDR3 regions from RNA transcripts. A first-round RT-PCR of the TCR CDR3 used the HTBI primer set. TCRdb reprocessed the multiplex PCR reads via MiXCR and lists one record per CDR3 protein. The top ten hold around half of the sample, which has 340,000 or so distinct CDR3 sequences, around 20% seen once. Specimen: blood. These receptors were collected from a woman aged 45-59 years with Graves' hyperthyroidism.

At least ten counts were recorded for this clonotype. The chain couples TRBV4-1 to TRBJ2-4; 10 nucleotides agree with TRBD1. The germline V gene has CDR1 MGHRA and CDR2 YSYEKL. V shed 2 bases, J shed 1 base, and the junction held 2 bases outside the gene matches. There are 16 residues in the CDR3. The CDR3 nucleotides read TGCGCCAGCAGCCAACTGGGACAGGGGGCCAAAAACATTCAGTACTTC. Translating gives CASSQLGQGAKNIQYF.

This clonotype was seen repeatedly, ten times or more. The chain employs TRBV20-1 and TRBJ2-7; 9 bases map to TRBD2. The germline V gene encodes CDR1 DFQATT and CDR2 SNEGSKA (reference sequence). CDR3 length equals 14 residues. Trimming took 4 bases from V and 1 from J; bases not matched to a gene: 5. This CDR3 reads CSATAGGWSYEQYF. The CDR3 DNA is TGCAGTGCTACCGCGGGAGGGTGGTCCTACGAGCAGTACTTC.

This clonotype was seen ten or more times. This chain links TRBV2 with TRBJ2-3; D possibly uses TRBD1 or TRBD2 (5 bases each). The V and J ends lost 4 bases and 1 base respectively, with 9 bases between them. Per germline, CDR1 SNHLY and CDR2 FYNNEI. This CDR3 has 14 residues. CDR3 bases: TGTGCCAGCAGTGGGGACCCACGCACAGATACGCAGTATTTT. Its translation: CASSGDPRTDTQYF.

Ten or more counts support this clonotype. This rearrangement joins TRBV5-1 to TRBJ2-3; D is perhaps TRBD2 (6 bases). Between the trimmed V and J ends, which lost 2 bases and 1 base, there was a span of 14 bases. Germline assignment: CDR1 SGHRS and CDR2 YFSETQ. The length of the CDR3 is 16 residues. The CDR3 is CASSFVLTGGTDTQYF. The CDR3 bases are TGCGCCAGCAGCTTTGTTCTAACGGGGGGCACAGATACGCAGTATTTT. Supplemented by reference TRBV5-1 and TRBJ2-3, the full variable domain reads KAGVTQTPRYLIKTRGQQVTLSCSPISGHRSVSWYQQTPGQGLQFLFEYFSETQRNKGNFPGRFSGRQFSNSRSEMNVSTLELGDSALYLCASSFVLTGGTDTQYFGPGTRLTVL.

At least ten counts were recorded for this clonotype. The CDR3 is CASSLSGRASSYEQYF. CDR3 DNA: TGTGCCAGCAGTTTATCGGGAAGGGCCTCCTCCTACGAGCAGTACTTC. V is TRBV28 and J is TRBJ2-7; tentative D call: TRBD2 (5 bases). Trimming took 1 base from V and 0 from J, leaving 13 bases between them. This CDR3 spans 16 amino acids. Germline V lookup: CDR1 MDHEN, CDR2 SYDVKM.

The CDR3 sequence: CATSRGGGGRETQYF. DNA of the CDR3: TGTGCCACCAGCAGAGGAGGCGGGGGACGAGAGACCCAGTACTTC. J is TRBJ2-5 and V is TRBV15, with TRBD2 matching 7 bases. V was clipped by 1 base and J by 4 bases; unmatched bases: 6. The CDR3 has 15 residues. Germline CDR1 LNHNV, CDR2 YYDKDF (reference sequence). Supplemented by reference TRBV15 and TRBJ2-5, the full variable domain reads DAMVIQNPRYQVTQFGKPVTLSCSQTLNHNVMYWYQQKSSQAPKLLFHYYDKDFNNEADTPDNFQSRRPNTSFCFLDIRSPGLGDTAMYLCATSRGGGGRETQYFGPGTRLLVL.

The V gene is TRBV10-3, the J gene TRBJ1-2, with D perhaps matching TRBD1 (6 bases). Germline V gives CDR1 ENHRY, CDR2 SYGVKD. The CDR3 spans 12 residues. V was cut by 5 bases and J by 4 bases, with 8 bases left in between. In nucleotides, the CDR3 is TGTGCCATCAGTCCGGACAGCTATGGCTACACCTTC. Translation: CAISPDSYGYTF.

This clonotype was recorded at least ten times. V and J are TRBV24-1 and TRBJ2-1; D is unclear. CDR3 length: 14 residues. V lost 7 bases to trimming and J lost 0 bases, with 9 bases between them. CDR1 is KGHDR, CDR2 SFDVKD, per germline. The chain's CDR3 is CATSRVGSYNEQFF. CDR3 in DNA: TGTGCCACCAGCCGAGTTGGCTCCTACAATGAGCAGTTCTTC.

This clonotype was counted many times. CDR3 in DNA: TGTGCCAGCAGCTTAAGTAGGGGCAGCAATCAGCCCCAGCATTTT. Translating gives CASSLSRGSNQPQHF. This chain connects TRBV11-2 to TRBJ1-5, with D possibly being TRBD1 (5 bases). The germline V gene has CDR1 SGHAT and CDR2 FQNNGV. The V end lost 2 bases, the J end lost 1 base, and 9 bases lay between the germline ends. The CDR3 spans 15 residues.

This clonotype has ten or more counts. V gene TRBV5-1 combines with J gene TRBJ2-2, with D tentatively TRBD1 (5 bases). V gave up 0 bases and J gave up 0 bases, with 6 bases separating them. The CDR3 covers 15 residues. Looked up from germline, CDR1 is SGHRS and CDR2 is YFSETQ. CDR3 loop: CASSLDRPNTGELFF. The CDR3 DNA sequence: TGCGCCAGCAGCTTGGACAGGCCGAACACCGGGGAGCTGTTTTTT.

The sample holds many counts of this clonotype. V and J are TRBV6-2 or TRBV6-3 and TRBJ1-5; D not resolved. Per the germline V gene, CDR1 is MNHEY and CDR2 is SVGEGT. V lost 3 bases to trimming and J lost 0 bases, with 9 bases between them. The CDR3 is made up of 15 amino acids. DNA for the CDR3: TGTGCCAGCAGTTATGTGGGGAATAGCAATCAGCCCCAGCATTTT. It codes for CASSYVGNSNQPQHF.

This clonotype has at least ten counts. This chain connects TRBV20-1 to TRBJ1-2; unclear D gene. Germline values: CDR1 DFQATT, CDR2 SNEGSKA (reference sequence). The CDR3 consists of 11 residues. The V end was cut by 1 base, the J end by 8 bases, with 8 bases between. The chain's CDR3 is CSARVGRGYTF. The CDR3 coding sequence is TGCAGTGCTAGAGTAGGGCGCGGCTACACCTTC.

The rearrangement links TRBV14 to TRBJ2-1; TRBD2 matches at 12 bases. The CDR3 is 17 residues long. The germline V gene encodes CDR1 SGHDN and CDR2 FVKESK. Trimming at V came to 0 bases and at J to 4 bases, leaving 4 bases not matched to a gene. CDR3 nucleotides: TGTGCCAGCAGCCAAGATAGGACTAGCGGGGTTTACAATGAGCAGTTCTTC. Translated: CASSQDRTSGVYNEQFF.

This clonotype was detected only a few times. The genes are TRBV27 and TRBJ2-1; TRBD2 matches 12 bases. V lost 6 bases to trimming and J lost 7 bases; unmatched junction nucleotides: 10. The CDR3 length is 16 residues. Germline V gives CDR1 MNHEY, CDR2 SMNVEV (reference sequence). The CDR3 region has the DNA TGTGCCAGCAGGCCTAGCGGGAGGGCCGCGGGAAATGAGCAGTTCTTC. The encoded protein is CASRPSGRAAGNEQFF.

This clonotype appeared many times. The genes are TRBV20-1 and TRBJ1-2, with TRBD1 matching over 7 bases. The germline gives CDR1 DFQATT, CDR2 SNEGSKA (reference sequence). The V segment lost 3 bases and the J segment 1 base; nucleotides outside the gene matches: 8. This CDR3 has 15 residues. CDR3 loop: CSARALTGYNYGYTF. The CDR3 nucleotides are TGCAGTGCTAGGGCCTTGACAGGGTATAACTATGGCTACACCTTC.

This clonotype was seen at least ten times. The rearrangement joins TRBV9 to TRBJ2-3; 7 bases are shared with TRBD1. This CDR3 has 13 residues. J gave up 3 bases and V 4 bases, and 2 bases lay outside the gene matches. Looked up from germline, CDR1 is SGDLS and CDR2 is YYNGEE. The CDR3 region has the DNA TGTGCCAGCAGCATCAGGGGGACAGATACGCAGTATTTT. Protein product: CASSIRGTDTQYF.

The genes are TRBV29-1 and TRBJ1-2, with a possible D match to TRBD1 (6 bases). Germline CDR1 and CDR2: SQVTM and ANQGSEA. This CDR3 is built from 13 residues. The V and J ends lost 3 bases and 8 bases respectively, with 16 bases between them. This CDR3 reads CSVDWEAGEGYTF. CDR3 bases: TGCAGCGTTGATTGGGAGGCAGGGGAAGGCTACACCTTC.

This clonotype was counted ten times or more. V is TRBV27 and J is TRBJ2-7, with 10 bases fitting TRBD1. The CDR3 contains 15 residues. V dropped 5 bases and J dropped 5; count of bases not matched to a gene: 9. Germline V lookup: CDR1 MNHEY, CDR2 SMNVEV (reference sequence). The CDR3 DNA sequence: TGTGCCAGCAGTCGAGACAGGGGGCTTACGAACGAGCAGTACTTC. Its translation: CASSRDRGLTNEQYF.

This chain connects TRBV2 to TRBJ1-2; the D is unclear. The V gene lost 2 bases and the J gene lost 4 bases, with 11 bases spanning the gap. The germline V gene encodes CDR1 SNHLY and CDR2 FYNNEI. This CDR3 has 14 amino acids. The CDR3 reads CASSEKRESYGYTF. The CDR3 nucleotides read TGTGCCAGCAGTGAAAAAAGGGAATCCTATGGCTACACCTTC.

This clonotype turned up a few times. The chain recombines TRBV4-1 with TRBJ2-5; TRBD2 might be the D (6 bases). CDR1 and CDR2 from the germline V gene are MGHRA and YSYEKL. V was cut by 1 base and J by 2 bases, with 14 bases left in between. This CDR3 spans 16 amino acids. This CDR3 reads CASSQVGFGGQETQYF. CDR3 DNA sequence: TGCGCCAGCAGCCAAGTGGGATTTGGGGGGCAAGAGACCCAGTACTTC.